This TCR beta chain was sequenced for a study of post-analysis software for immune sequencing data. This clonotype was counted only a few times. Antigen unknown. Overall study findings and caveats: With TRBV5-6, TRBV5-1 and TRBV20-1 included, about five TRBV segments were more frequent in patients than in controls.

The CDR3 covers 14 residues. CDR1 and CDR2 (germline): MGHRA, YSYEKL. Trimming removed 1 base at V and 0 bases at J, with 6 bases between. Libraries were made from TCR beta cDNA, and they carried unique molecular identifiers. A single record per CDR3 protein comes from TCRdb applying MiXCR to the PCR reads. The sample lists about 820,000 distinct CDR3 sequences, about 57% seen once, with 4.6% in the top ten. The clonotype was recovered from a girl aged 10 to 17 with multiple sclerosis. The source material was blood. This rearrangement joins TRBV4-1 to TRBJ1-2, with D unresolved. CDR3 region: CASSQAGSNYGYTF. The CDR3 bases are TGCGCCAGCAGCCAAGCGGGGTCTAACTATGGCTACACCTTC.